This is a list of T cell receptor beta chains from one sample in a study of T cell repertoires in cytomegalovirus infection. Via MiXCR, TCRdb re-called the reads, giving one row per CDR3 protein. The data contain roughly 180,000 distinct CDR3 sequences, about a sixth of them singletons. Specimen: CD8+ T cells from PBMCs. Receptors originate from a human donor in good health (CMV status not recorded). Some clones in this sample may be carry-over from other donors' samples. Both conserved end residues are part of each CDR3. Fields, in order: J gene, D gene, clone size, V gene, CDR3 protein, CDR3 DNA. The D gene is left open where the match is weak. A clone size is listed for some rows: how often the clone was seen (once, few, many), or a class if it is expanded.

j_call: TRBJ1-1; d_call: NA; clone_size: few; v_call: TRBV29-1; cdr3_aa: CSVALEIGEAFF; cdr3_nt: TGCAGCGTTGCCCTCGAGATCGGTGAAGCTTTCTTT
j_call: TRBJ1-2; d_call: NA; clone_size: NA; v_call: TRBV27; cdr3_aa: CASSPSSGDRVYGYTF; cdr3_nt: TGTGCCAGCAGTCCCTCCAGTGGGGATCGAGTCTATGGCTACACCTTC
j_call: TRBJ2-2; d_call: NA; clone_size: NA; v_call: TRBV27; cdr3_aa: CASSFGGGVGELFF; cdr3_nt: TGTGCCAGCAGTTTCGGCGGAGGGGTCGGGGAGCTGTTTTTT
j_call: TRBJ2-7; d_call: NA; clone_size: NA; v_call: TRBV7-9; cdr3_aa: CASSQLMGYEQYF; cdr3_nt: TGTGCCAGCAGCCAGTTGATGGGCTACGAGCAGTACTTC
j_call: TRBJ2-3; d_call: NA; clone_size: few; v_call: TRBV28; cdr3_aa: CASRNRGGSTDTQYF; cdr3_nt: TGTGCCAGCAGGAATCGTGGGGGGAGCACAGATACGCAGTATTTT
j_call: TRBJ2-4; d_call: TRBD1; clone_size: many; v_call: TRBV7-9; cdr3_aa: CASSLPTGTGLSLAKNIQYF; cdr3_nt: TGTGCCAGCAGCTTGCCAACCGGGACAGGCCTTTCTCTAGCCAAAAACATTCAGTACTTC
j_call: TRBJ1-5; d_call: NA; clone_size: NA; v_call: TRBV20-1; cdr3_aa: CSARDRGGNQPQHF; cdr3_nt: TGCAGTGCTAGAGATAGGGGGGGCAATCAGCCCCAGCATTTT
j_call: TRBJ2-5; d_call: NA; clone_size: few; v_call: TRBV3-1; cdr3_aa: CASSQGSAQYF; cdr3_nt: TGTGCCAGCAGCCAGGGGTCGGCCCAGTACTTC
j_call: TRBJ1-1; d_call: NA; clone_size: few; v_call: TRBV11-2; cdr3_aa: CASSLVDGGF; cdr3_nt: TGTGCCAGCAGCTTAGTAGACGGTGGATTT
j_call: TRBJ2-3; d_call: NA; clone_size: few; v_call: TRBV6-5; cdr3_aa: CASSPTITDTQYF; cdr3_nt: TGTGCCAGCAGTCCAACCATCACAGATACGCAGTATTTT
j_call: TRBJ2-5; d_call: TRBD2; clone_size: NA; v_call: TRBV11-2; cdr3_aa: CASSYQRGIVQETQYF; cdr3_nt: TGTGCCAGCAGCTACCAGCGGGGAATCGTCCAAGAGACCCAGTACTTC
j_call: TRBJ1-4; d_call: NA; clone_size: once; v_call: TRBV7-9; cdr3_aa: CASRKDSRLNEKLFF; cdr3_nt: TGTGCCAGCAGGAAGGACAGCCGACTTAATGAAAAACTGTTTTTT
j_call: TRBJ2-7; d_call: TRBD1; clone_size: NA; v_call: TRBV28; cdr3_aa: CASTLGTGREQYF; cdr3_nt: TGTGCCAGCACTTTGGGGACAGGGCGCGAGCAGTACTTC
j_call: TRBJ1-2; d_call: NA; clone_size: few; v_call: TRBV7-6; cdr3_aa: CASSPGVEGYGYTF; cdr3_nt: TGTGCCAGCAGTCCCGGGGTTGAGGGCTATGGCTACACCTTC
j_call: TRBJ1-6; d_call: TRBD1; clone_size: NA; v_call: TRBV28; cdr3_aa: CASSPTTGGDSPLHF; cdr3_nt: TGTGCCAGCAGTCCAACGACAGGGGGCGATTCACCCCTCCACTTT
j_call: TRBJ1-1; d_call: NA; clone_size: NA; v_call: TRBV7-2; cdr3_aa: CASSLNRGGDTEAFF; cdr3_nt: TGTGCCAGCAGCTTAAACCGGGGCGGTGACACTGAAGCTTTCTTT